This T cell receptor (beta chain) was obtained from a study of control samples from healthy donors and cancer patients. Method: immunoSEQ multiplex PCR; TCRdb's copy keeps in-frame clones and lacks some. The profile shows around 50,000 clones, 85% to 95% of them singletons. Trimming shortened V by 0 bases and J by 6 bases, and 5 bases separated the two germline ends. The CDR3 runs 13 residues. Looked up from germline, CDR1 is SGHTA and CDR2 is FQGTGA. The J gene is TRBJ1-4, the V gene TRBV7-3; unclear D gene. The TCR originated in a man aged 25 to 40 in good health. The source material was blood. CDR3 protein: CASSLTRDEKLFF. In DNA, the CDR3 is TGTGCCAGCAGCTTAACACGGGATGAAAAACTGTTTTTT.